The 19 T cell receptor beta chains reported below all come from one sample, sequenced in a study of CD8+ T cells in alopecia areata. Specified treatment: oral pan-JAK inhibitor, 5-10 mg twice daily. In each case, RNA was isolated and then reverse transcribed into cDNA as the sequencing template. Profiled with immunoSEQ multiplex PCR; TCRdb holds only in-frame clones, not every one. The data contain roughly 200,000 clones, approximately 40% of them seen just once; the ten biggest clones take up about 2.6%. Sequenced here: CD4+ T cells sorted from blood, sampled around week 36, from a patient treated with tofacitinib. Receptors originate from a human donor with alopecia areata.

The gene calls are TRBV14 and TRBJ2-2, with D possibly being TRBD2 (6 bases). CDR3 length: 13 residues. Trimming pared 7 bases from V and 3 bases from J, leaving 9 bases between. Germline V gene data show CDR1 as SGHDN and CDR2 as FVKESK. The CDR3 region has the DNA TGTGCCAGCAACCGACTAGACACCGGGGAGCTGTTTTTT. Protein: CASNRLDTGELFF.

This clone turned up a few times. The J gene is TRBJ2-1, the V gene TRBV30, with TRBD2 identical over 10 bases. The V gene end was trimmed by 2 bases and the J gene end by 6 bases; junction bases not matched to a gene: 4. Germline CDR1 is GTSNPN and CDR2 is SVGIG (reference sequence). The CDR3 is made up of 14 amino acids. The CDR3: CAWSPGLATNEQFF. The CDR3 bases are TGTGCCTGGAGTCCGGGACTAGCGACCAATGAGCAGTTCTTC.

Only a few counts were recorded for this clone. This chain joins TRBV29-1 and TRBJ2-1; D perhaps matches TRBD2 (5 bases). V shed 7 bases and J shed 7 bases, with 17 bases lying between them. The CDR3 consists of 13 residues. Germline V gene data show CDR1 as SQVTM and CDR2 as ANQGSEA. The CDR3 nucleotides read TGCAGCGGCAGAAGAGCGTCGGGAAATGAGCAGTTCTTC. It codes for CSGRRASGNEQFF.

V gene TRBV9 combines with J gene TRBJ1-2, with 10 bases lining up with TRBD1. V shed 2 bases and J 3 bases; nucleotides not matched to a gene: 7. There are 16 residues in the CDR3. Germline V gene data show CDR1 as SGDLS and CDR2 as YYNGEE. CDR3 sequence reads: CASSVGDRGPHYGYTF. DNA of the CDR3: TGTGCCAGCAGCGTTGGAGACAGGGGGCCTCACTATGGCTACACCTTC.

This clone was found a few times. This sequence joins TRBV29-1 and TRBJ2-5; D call uncertain. This CDR3 region has 13 residues. Germline assignment: CDR1 SQVTM and CDR2 ANQGSEA. The germline V and J ends were trimmed by 1 base and 3 bases, with 9 bases remaining between them. The CDR3 nucleotides are TGCAGCGTTGAAGGTCTAGGGAAAGAGACCCAGTACTTC. Its protein product is CSVEGLGKETQYF.

This clone came up a few times. The J gene is TRBJ2-2, the V gene TRBV5-1; 12 bases agree with TRBD1. CDR1 is SGHRS, CDR2 YFSETQ, per germline. The CDR3 length is 16 residues. J lost 5 bases, V lost 3 bases, and 5 bases had no gene match. The CDR3 bases are TGCGCCAGCAGCTGGGACAGGGGGCTCCCGACCGGGGAGCTGTTTTTT. Amino acid sequence: CASSWDRGLPTGELFF. The variable domain in full, with the rest retrieved from reference TRBV5-1 and TRBJ2-2, is KAGVTQTPRYLIKTRGQQVTLSCSPISGHRSVSWYQQTPGQGLQFLFEYFSETQRNKGNFPGRFSGRQFSNSRSEMNVSTLELGDSALYLCASSWDRGLPTGELFFGEGSRLTVL.

This chain joins TRBV15 and TRBJ1-1, with no clear D. The CDR3 length is 15 residues. The V gene lost 1 base and the J gene lost 0 bases, with 9 bases spanning the gap. The germline V gene encodes CDR1 LNHNV and CDR2 YYDKDF (reference sequence). The chain's CDR3 is CATSRGGDMNTEAFF. In DNA form, the CDR3 reads TGTGCCACCAGCAGAGGAGGCGATATGAACACTGAAGCTTTCTTT. Full variable domain (missing parts from reference TRBV15 and TRBJ1-1): DAMVIQNPRYQVTQFGKPVTLSCSQTLNHNVMYWYQQKSSQAPKLLFHYYDKDFNNEADTPDNFQSRRPNTSFCFLDIRSPGLGDTAMYLCATSRGGDMNTEAFFGQGTRLTVV.

The rearrangement links TRBV11-2 to TRBJ2-3; 10 positions match TRBD2. The germline gives CDR1 SGHAT, CDR2 FQNNGV. CDR3 length: 16 residues. J gave up 4 bases and V 1 base, and 5 bases lay outside the gene matches. The CDR3 region has the DNA TGTGCCAGCAGCTTAGCATCTAGCGGGAGTGCAGATACGCAGTATTTT. It codes for CASSLASSGSADTQYF.

The chain carries TRBV7-2 and TRBJ2-7, with D unresolved. Germline CDR1 SGHTA, CDR2 FQGNSA. There are 14 residues in the CDR3. Between the trimmed V and J ends, which lost 6 bases and 3 bases, there was a span of 15 bases. CDR3 sequence (DNA): TGTGCCAGCAGGACCCAAGTAAGAGGCTACGAGCAGTACTTC. Translating it yields CASRTQVRGYEQYF.

This clone was seen a handful of times. Different DNA sequences within this sample yield the same CDR3. The rearrangement joins TRBV29-1 to TRBJ2-7; no clear D gene. Germline values: CDR1 SQVTM, CDR2 ANQGSEA. V lost 4 bases and J 0 bases, leaving 7 bases between the germline ends. This CDR3 is 12 amino acids long. In nucleotides, the CDR3 is TGCAGCGTTGGTCGCAGCTCCTACGAGCAGTACTTC. The encoded protein is CSVGRSSYEQYF.

This sequence joins TRBV27 and TRBJ2-3; D possibly corresponds to TRBD2 (6 bases). CDR1 and CDR2 from the germline V gene are MNHEY and SMNVEV (reference sequence). V dropped 5 bases and J dropped 1 base, with 19 bases sitting between them. The CDR3 has 17 residues. The CDR3 spells CASSKEGSGVGTDTQYF. The CDR3 DNA reads TGTGCCAGCAGTAAGGAAGGATCGGGGGTGGGCACAGATACGCAGTATTTT.

V and J are TRBV7-2 and TRBJ2-1; TRBD1 might be the D (6 bases). This CDR3 is 14 amino acids long. Trimming stripped 5 bases from V and 7 bases from J, with 15 bases between. Germline assignment: CDR1 SGHTA and CDR2 FQGNSA. The CDR3 loop is CASSAGRTGNEQFF. The CDR3 DNA sequence: TGTGCCAGCAGCGCCGGACGAACAGGGAATGAGCAGTTCTTC. The full variable domain, with the rest looked up from reference TRBV7-2 and TRBJ2-1, is GAGVSQSPSNKVTEKGKDVELRCDPISGHTALYWYRQSLGQGLEFLIYFQGNSAPDKSGLPSDRFSAERTGGSVSTLTIQRTQQEDSAVYLCASSAGRTGNEQFFGPGTRLTVL.

There are a few counts of this clone. The chain uses TRBV5-1 and TRBJ2-5; either TRBD1 or TRBD2 may supply D (5 bases each). The germline CDR1 and CDR2 sequences are SGHRS and YFSETQ. Trimming took off 3 bases at V and 4 bases at J, with 16 bases between the two ends. This CDR3 has 15 residues. The DNA for the CDR3 is TGCGCCAGCAGCTGGGACGCAATCTCCAGAGAGACCCAGTACTTC. This sequence encodes CASSWDAISRETQYF.

In DNA form, the CDR3 reads TGTGCCAGCAGTTTGGGGGGAGACAACACAGATACGCAGTATTTT. This sequence encodes CASSLGGDNTDTQYF. This sequence joins TRBV28 and TRBJ2-3; D may be TRBD2 (6 bases). The CDR3 runs 15 residues. The germline V and J ends were trimmed by 3 bases and 2 bases, with 12 bases remaining between them. CDR1 MDHEN and CDR2 SYDVKM come from the germline V gene.

This chain connects TRBV19 to TRBJ1-5; D not resolved. The CDR3 spans 14 residues. Germline CDR1 and CDR2: LNHDA and SQIVND (reference sequence). The V end was cut by 4 bases, the J end by 3 bases, with 10 bases between. CDR3 sequence: CASSRNHNNQPQHF. CDR3 sequence (DNA): TGTGCCAGTAGTAGGAACCATAACAATCAGCCCCAGCATTTT.

This clone was recorded only once. The chain couples TRBV29-1 to TRBJ2-5, with unresolved D. The germline gives CDR1 SQVTM, CDR2 ANQGSEA. This CDR3 region has 12 residues. Trimming took off 4 bases at V and 2 bases at J, with 8 bases between the two ends. CDR3 residues: CSVGISQETQYF. DNA for the CDR3: TGCAGCGTTGGGATCTCTCAAGAGACCCAGTACTTC.

Only a few counts were recorded for this clone. The V gene is TRBV9, the J gene TRBJ1-5; D remains ambiguous. The germline CDR1 and CDR2 sequences are SGDLS and YYNGEE. V dropped 5 bases and J dropped 13 bases, with 7 bases sitting between them. The CDR3 has 9 amino acids. The CDR3: CASSDTQHF. The DNA of the CDR3 is TGTGCCAGCAGTGACACACAGCATTTT.

V gene TRBV5-1 combines with J gene TRBJ2-3; 11 bases map to TRBD2. The V and J ends lost 7 bases and 4 bases, in that order; junction bases with no gene match: 11. CDR3 length equals 16 residues. Germline loops: CDR1 SGHRS, CDR2 YFSETQ. CDR3 residues: CASSKEVAGGSDTQYF. In DNA, the CDR3 is TGCGCCAGCTCAAAGGAGGTAGCGGGAGGGTCAGATACGCAGTATTTT.

This clone was recorded a few times. CDR3 coding DNA: TGTGCCAGCAGCCAAGTTTGGGACGTAAATACGCAGTATTTT. It specifies CASSQVWDVNTQYF. The chain has TRBV14 and TRBJ2-3; D tentatively reads TRBD1 or TRBD2 (5 bases each). The CDR3 extends over 14 amino acids. V was pared by 1 base and J by 7 bases, with 12 bases between. Germline V CDR1 and CDR2: SGHDN, FVKESK.